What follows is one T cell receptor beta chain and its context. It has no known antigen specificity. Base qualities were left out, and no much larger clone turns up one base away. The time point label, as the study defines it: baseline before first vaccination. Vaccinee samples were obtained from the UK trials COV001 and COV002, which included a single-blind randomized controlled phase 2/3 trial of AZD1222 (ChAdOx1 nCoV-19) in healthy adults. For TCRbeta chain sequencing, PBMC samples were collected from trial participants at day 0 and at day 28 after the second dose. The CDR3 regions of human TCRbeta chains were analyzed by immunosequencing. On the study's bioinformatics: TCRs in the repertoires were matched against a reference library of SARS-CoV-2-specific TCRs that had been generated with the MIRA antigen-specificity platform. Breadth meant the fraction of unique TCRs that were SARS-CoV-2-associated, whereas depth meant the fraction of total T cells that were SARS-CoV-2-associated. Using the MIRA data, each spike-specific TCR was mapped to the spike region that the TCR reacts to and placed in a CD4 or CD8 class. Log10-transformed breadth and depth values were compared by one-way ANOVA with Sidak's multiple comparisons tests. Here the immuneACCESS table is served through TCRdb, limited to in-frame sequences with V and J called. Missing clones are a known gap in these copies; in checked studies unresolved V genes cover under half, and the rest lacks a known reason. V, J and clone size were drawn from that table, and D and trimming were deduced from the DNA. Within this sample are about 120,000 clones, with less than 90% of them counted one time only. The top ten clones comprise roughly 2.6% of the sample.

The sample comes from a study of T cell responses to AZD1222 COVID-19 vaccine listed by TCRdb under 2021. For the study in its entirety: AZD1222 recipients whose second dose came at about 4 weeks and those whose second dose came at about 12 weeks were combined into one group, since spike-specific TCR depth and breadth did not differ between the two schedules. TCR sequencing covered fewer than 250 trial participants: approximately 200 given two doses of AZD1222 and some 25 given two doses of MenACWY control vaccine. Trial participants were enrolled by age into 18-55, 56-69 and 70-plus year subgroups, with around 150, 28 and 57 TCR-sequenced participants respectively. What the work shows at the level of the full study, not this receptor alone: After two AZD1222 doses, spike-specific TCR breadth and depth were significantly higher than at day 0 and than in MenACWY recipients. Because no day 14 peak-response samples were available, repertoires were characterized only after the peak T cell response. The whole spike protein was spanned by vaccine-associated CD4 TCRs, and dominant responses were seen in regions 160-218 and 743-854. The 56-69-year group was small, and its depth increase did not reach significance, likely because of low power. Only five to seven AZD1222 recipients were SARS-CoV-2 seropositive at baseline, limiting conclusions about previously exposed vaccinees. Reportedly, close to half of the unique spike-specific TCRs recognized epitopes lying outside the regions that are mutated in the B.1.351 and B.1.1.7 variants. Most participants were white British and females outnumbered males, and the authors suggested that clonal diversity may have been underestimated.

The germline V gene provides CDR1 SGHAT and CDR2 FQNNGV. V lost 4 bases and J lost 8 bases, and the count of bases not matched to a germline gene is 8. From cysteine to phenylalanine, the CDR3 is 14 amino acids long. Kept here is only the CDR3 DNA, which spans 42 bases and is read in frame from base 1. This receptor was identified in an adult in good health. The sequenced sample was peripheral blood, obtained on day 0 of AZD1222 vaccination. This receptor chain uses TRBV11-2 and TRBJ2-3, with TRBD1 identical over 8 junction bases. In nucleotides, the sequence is TGTGCCAGCAGCTATTATCAGGGGGCGGGTACGCAGTATTTT. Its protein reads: CASSYYQGAGTQYF.